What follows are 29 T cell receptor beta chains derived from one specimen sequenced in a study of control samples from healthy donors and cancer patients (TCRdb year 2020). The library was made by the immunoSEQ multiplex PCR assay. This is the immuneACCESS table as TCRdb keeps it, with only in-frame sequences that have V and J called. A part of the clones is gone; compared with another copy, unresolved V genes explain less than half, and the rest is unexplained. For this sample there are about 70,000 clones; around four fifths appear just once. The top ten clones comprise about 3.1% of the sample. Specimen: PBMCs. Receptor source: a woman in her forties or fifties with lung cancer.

In nucleotides, the CDR3 is TGTGCCAGCTCACCGAACCACCCTGCAACTAATGAAAAACTGTTTTTT. Encoded protein: CASSPNHPATNEKLFF. V and J are TRBV18 and TRBJ1-4, with D unresolved. The CDR3 spans 16 residues. V lost 3 bases, J lost 0 bases, and 11 bases lay in between. Germline CDR1 reads KGHSH; CDR2 reads LQKENI. Combining the CDR3 with reference TRBV18 and TRBJ1-4 gives the whole variable domain NAGVMQNPRHLVRRRGQEARLRCSPMKGHSHVYWYRQLPEEGLKFMVYLQKENIIDESGMPKERFSAEFPKEGPSILRIQQVVRGDSAAYFCASSPNHPATNEKLFFGSGTQLSVL.

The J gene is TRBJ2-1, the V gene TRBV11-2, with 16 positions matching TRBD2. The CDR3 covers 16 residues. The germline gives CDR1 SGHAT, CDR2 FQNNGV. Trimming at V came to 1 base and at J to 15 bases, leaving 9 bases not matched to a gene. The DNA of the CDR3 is TGTGCCAGCAGCTTAGTCCCCGGGACTAGCGGGGGGGCCGGGTTCTTC. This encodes CASSLVPGTSGGAGFF.

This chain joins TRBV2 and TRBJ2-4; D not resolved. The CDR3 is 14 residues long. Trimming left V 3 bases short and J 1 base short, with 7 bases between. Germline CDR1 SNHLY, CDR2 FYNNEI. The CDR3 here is CASSDREAKNIQYF. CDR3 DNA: TGTGCCAGCAGTGATAGAGAGGCCAAAAACATTCAGTACTTC.

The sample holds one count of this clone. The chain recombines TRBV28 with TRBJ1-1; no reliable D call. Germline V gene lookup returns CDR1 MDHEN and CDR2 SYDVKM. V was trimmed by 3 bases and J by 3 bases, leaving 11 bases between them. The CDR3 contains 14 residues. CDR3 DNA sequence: TGTGCCAGCAGTTTCCCCCAACGGGACACTGAAGCTTTCTTT. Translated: CASSFPQRDTEAFF.

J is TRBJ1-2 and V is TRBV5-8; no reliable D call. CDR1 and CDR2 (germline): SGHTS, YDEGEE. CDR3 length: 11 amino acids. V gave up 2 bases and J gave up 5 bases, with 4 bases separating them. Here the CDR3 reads CASSLGYGYTF. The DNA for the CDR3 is TGTGCCAGCAGCTTAGGGTATGGCTACACCTTC.

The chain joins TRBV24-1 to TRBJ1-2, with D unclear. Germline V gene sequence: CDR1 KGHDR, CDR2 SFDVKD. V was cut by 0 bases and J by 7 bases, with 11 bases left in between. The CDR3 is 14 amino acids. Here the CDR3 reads CATSDLISGGGYTF. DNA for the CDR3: TGTGCCACCAGTGATTTGATCAGCGGTGGTGGCTACACCTTC.

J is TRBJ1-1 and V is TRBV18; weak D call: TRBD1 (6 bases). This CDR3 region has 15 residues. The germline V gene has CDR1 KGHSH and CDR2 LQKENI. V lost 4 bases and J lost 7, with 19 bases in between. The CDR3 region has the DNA TGTGCCAGCTCACTATCCCAGCCGACAGGAGTTGAAGCTTTCTTT. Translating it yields CASSLSQPTGVEAFF.

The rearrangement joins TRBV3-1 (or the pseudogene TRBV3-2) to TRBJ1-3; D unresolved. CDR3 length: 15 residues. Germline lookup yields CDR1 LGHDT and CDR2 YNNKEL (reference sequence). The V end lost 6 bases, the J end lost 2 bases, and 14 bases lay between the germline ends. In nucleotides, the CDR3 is TGTGCCAGCAGTCCAATGGATTTTACTGGAAACACCATATATTTT. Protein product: CASSPMDFTGNTIYF.

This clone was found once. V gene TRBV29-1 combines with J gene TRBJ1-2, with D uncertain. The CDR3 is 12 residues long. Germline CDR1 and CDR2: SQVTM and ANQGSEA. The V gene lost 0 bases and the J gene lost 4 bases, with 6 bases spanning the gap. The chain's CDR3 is CSVEDRFYGYTF. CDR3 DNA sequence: TGCAGCGTTGAAGACAGGTTCTATGGCTACACCTTC.

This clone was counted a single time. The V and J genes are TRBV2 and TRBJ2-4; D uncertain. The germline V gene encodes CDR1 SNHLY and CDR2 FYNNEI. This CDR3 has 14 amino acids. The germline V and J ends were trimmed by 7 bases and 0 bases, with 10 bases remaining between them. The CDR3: CASMDDLAKNIQYF. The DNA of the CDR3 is TGTGCCAGCATGGACGACCTAGCCAAAAACATTCAGTACTTC.

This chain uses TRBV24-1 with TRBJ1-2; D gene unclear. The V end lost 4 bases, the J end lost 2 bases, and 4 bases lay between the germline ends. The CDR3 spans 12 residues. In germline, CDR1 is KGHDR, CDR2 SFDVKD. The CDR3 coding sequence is TGTGCCACCAGTGAAGGGAACTATGGCTACACCTTC. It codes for CATSEGNYGYTF.

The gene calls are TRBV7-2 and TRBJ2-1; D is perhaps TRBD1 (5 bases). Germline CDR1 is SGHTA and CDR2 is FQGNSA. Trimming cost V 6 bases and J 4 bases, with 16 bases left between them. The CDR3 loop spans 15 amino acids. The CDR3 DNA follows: TGTGCCAGCAGTCCTCAGGGTCAGGCGTACAATGAGCAGTTCTTC. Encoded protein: CASSPQGQAYNEQFF. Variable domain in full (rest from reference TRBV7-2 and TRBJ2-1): GAGVSQSPSNKVTEKGKDVELRCDPISGHTALYWYRQSLGQGLEFLIYFQGNSAPDKSGLPSDRFSAERTGGSVSTLTIQRTQQEDSAVYLCASSPQGQAYNEQFFGPGTRLTVL.

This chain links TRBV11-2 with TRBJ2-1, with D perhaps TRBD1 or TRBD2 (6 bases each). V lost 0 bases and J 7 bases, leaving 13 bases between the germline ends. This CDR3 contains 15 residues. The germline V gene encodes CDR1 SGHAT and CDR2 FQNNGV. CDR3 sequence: CASSLEGGPWNEQFF. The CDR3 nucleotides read TGTGCCAGCAGCTTAGAAGGGGGGCCGTGGAATGAGCAGTTCTTC.

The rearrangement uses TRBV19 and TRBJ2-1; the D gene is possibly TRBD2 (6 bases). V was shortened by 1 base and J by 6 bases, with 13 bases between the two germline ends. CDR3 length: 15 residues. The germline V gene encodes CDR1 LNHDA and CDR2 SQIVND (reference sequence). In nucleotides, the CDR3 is TGTGCCAGTAGTATAGGCGGGAACTTCGGCAATGAGCAGTTCTTC. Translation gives CASSIGGNFGNEQFF.

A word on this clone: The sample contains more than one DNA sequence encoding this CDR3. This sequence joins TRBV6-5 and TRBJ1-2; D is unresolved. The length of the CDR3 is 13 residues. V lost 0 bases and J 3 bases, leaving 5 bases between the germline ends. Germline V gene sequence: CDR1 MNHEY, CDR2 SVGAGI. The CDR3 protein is CASSYSGDYGYTF. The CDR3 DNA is TGTGCCAGCAGTTACTCAGGAGACTATGGCTACACCTTC.

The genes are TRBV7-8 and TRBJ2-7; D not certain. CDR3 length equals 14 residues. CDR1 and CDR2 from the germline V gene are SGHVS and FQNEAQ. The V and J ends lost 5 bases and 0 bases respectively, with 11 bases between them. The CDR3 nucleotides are TGTGCCAGCAGCCCCGACACCTCCTCCTACGAGCAGTACTTC. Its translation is CASSPDTSSYEQYF.

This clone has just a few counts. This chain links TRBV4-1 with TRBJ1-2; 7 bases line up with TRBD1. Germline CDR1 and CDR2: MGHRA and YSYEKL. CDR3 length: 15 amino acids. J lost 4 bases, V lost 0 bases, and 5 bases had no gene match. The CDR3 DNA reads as TGCGCCAGCAGCCAAGATAGACAGGGTTTCTATGGCTACACCTTC. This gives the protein CASSQDRQGFYGYTF.

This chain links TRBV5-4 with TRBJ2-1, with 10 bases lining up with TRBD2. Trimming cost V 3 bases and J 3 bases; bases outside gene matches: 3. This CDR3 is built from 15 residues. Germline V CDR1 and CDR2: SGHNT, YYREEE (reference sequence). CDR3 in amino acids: CASSSAGGNYNEQFF. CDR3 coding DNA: TGTGCCAGCAGCTCAGCGGGGGGGAACTACAATGAGCAGTTCTTC.

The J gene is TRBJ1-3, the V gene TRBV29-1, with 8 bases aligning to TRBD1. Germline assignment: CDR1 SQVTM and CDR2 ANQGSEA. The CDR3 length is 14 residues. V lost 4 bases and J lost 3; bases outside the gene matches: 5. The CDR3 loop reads CSVGTGINGNTIYF. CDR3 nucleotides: TGCAGCGTTGGGACAGGGATTAATGGAAACACCATATATTTT.

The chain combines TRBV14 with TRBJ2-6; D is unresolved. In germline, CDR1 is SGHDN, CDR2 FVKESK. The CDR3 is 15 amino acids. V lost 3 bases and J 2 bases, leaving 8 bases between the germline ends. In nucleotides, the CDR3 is TGTGCCAGCAGCCACACAGTCGCTGGGGCCAACGTCCTGACTTTC. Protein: CASSHTVAGANVLTF.

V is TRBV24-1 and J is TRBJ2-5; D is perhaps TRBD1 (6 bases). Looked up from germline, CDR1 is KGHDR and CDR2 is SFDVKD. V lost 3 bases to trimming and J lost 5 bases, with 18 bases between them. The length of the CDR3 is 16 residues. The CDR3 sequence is CATSDPKTDSTETQYF. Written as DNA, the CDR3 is TGTGCCACCAGTGATCCAAAAACGGACAGCACCGAGACCCAGTACTTC.

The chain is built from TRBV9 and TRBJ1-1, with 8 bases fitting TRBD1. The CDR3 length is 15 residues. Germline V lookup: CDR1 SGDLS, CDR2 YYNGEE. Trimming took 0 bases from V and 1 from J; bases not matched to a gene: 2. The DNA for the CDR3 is TGTGCCAGCAGCGTAGCTGGACAGGGGAACACTGAAGCTTTCTTT. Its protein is CASSVAGQGNTEAFF.

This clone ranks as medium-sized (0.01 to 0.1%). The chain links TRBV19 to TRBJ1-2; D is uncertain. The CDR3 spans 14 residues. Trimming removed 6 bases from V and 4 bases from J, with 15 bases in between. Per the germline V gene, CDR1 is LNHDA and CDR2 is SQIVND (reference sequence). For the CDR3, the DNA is TGTGCCAGTAGCACCTCTCTTGGCGGCTATGGCTACACCTTC. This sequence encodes CASSTSLGGYGYTF.

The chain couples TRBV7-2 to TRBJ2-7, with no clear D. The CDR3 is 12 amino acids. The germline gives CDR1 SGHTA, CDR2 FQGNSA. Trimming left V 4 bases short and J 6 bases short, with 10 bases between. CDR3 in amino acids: CASSSPRGEQYF. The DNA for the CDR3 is TGTGCCAGCAGCTCTCCCCGAGGCGAGCAGTACTTC.

CDR3 nucleotides: TGTGCCAGCAGCGGCGGGACGGAGAACACTGAAGCTTTCTTT. It translates to CASSGGTENTEAFF. This rearrangement joins TRBV9 to TRBJ1-1; maybe TRBD1 (5 bases). Germline loops: CDR1 SGDLS, CDR2 YYNGEE. With 3 bases removed from V and 1 base from J, the gap between germline ends came to 10 bases. This CDR3 spans 14 amino acids. The entire variable domain, with the rest obtained from reference TRBV9 and TRBJ1-1, is as follows: DSGVTQTPKHLITATGQRVTLRCSPRSGDLSVYWYQQSLDQGLQFLIQYYNGEERAKGNILERFSAQQFPDLHSELNLSSLELGDSALYFCASSGGTENTEAFFGQGTRLTVV.

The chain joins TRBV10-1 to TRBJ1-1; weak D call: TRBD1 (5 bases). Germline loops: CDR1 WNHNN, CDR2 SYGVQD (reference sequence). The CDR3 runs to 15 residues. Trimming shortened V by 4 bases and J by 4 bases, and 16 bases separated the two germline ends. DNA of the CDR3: TGCGCCAGCAGTGCCCTGCAGGGCTCGCCCACTGAAGCTTTCTTT. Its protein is CASSALQGSPTEAFF.

The DNA for the CDR3 is TGTGCCAGCAGCGTAGACATGACGAATTCACCCCTCCACTTT. It translates to CASSVDMTNSPLHF. The chain employs TRBV9 and TRBJ1-6, with D hard to call. The germline V gene encodes CDR1 SGDLS and CDR2 YYNGEE. V shed 0 bases and J shed 7 bases, with 8 bases lying between them. The CDR3 extends over 14 amino acids.

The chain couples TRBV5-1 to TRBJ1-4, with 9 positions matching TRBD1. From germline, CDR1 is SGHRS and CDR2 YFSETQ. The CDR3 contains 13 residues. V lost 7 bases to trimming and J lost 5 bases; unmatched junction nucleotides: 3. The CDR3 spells CASRQGGNEKLFF. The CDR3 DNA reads TGCGCCAGCCGACAGGGGGGAAATGAAAAACTGTTTTTT.

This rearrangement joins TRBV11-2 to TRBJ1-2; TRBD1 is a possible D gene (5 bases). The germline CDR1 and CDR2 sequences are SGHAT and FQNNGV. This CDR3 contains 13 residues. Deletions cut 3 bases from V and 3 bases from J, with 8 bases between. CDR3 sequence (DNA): TGTGCCAGCAGCTTTCAGGGATACTATGGCTACACCTTC. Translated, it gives CASSFQGYYGYTF.